Below, 20 T cell receptor beta chains from the same sample are listed, as sequenced in a study of cytomegalovirus exposure and HLA in healthy donors. PCR involved 60 Vbeta and 13 Jbeta primers. Here immunoSEQ multiplex PCR was the method, and the copy in TCRdb shows in-frame clones only, minus some. The top ten clones hold approximately 28% of a sample with about 120,000 clones, roughly 80% of them seen once. Sequenced sample: PBMCs. The receptors originated from a man aged 55 to 69 in good health and CMV-seropositive.

This chain's CDR3 is CSVGSPSGRAVEQYF. The CDR3 nucleotides are TGCAGCGTTGGCTCTCCTAGCGGGAGAGCGGTCGAGCAGTACTTC. This rearrangement joins TRBV29-1 to TRBJ2-7, with 10 nucleotides matching TRBD2. J was trimmed by 6 bases and V by 4 bases; bases with no gene match: 12. CDR1 is SQVTM, CDR2 ANQGSEA, per germline. The CDR3 consists of 15 residues.

This clone has just a few counts. The chain has TRBV6-6 and TRBJ2-2, with D tentatively TRBD1 (6 bases). Germline assignment: CDR1 MNHNY and CDR2 SVGAGI (reference sequence). Trimming removed 6 bases at V and 5 bases at J, with 13 bases between. This CDR3 spans 14 amino acids. CDR3 amino acids: CASRPGHITGELFF. CDR3 sequence (DNA): TGTGCCAGCAGACCGGGACACATAACCGGGGAGCTGTTTTTT.

The rearrangement uses TRBV12-5 and TRBJ2-1; D might be TRBD2 (7 bases). Germline loops: CDR1 LGHNT, CDR2 FRNRAP. V was cut by 3 bases and J by 7 bases, with 25 bases left in between. This CDR3 has 18 residues. In nucleotides, the CDR3 is TGTGCTAGTGGTTTTGGGGTGAATGGCGCAGGGGAGGGAAATGAGCAGTTCTTC. This translates into CASGFGVNGAGEGNEQFF.

V is TRBV13 and J is TRBJ2-1; 10 bases match TRBD2. Trimming at V came to 4 bases and at J to 8 bases, leaving 11 bases not matched to a gene. Germline-derived CDR1 and CDR2 are PRHDT and FYEKMQ (reference sequence). There are 16 residues in the CDR3. In DNA form, the CDR3 reads TGTGCCAGCAGCTCACTAGAGCGGGAGGGCCTGGATGAGCAGTTCTTC. Amino acid sequence: CASSSLEREGLDEQFF.

This clone was observed a handful of times. V and J are TRBV10-3 and TRBJ1-3; D unclear. This CDR3 contains 13 residues. Trimming took off 4 bases at V and 1 base at J, with 5 bases between the two ends. Germline lookup yields CDR1 ENHRY and CDR2 SYGVKD. This CDR3 reads CAISGGSGNTIYF. For the CDR3, the DNA is TGTGCCATCAGTGGAGGGTCTGGAAACACCATATATTTT.

This clone appeared a single time. The J gene is TRBJ2-5, the V gene TRBV30; TRBD2 aligns across 10 bases. The CDR3 sequence is 15 residues long. Trimming cost V 4 bases and J 5 bases; bases outside gene matches: 10. Germline V gene data show CDR1 as GTSNPN and CDR2 as SVGIG (reference sequence). The CDR3 is CAWTSGSLKGETQYF. CDR3 nucleotide sequence: TGTGCCTGGACTAGCGGGAGCTTAAAGGGGGAGACCCAGTACTTC.

The chain links TRBV2 to TRBJ2-7; 8 nucleotides agree with TRBD2. With 6 bases clipped from V and 0 bases from J, the junction kept 7 bases outside the gene matches. The CDR3 runs 15 residues. Per the germline V gene, CDR1 is SNHLY and CDR2 is FYNNEI. The CDR3 DNA sequence: TGTGCCAGCAGACGGCGGGGGGCCACCTCCTACGAGCAGTACTTC. Its translation is CASRRRGATSYEQYF.

This clone was seen a few times. The chain employs TRBV11-2 and TRBJ2-5; tentatively, D is TRBD2 (6 bases). V lost 4 bases to trimming and J lost 5 bases, with 17 bases between them. Germline V gives CDR1 SGHAT, CDR2 FQNNGV. This CDR3 is 15 amino acids long. The CDR3 loop reads CASSWRGQLWETQYF. CDR3 nucleotide sequence: TGTGCCAGCAGCTGGCGGGGCCAGTTATGGGAGACCCAGTACTTC.

The chain uses TRBV2 and TRBJ2-3, with no clear D. Germline V gene data show CDR1 as SNHLY and CDR2 as FYNNEI. V was shortened by 3 bases and J by 2 bases, with 9 bases between the two germline ends. CDR3 length: 14 residues. This CDR3 is CASSDRVNTDTQYF. CDR3 nucleotide sequence: TGTGCCAGCAGTGATAGAGTCAACACAGATACGCAGTATTTT.

This sequence joins TRBV27 and TRBJ2-1; 10 bases agree with TRBD2. After removal of 2 bases from V and 3 bases from J, the junction contained 10 bases not matched to a gene. The CDR3 has 18 amino acids. The germline CDR1 and CDR2 sequences are MNHEY and SMNVEV (reference sequence). The chain's CDR3 is CASSLRWLAGESYNEQFF. CDR3 nucleotide sequence: TGTGCCAGCAGTTTACGGTGGCTAGCGGGAGAAAGCTACAATGAGCAGTTCTTC.

The chain recombines TRBV5-1 with TRBJ1-1; 9 positions agree with TRBD1. Trimming took 4 bases from V and 4 from J; bases not matched to a gene: 5. The CDR3 consists of 14 residues. Per the germline V gene, CDR1 is SGHRS and CDR2 is YFSETQ. This chain's CDR3 is CASSVQGAGTEAFF. For the CDR3, the DNA is TGCGCCAGCAGCGTACAGGGGGCCGGCACTGAAGCTTTCTTT.

The chain joins TRBV6-5 to TRBJ1-4, with 7 positions matching TRBD1. In germline, CDR1 is MNHEY, CDR2 SVGAGI. This CDR3 region has 14 residues. The V gene end was trimmed by 7 bases and the J gene end by 10 bases; junction bases not matched to a gene: 12. The DNA for the CDR3 is TGTGCCAGCAACGAACACAGGGGTCTTGGAAAACTGTTTTTT. It codes for CASNEHRGLGKLFF.

This sequence joins TRBV5-6 and TRBJ1-1; weak D call: TRBD1 (5 bases). The germline V gene encodes CDR1 SGHDT and CDR2 YYEEEE. Deletions cut 4 bases from V and 10 bases from J, with 23 bases between. This CDR3 region has 15 residues. This chain's CDR3 is CASSSPRVKGFRAFF. The CDR3 DNA is TGTGCCAGCAGCAGCCCCAGGGTAAAGGGATTTAGAGCTTTCTTT.

The chain couples TRBV29-1 to TRBJ2-3; D is ambiguous. CDR1 is SQVTM, CDR2 ANQGSEA, per germline. The CDR3 is made up of 13 amino acids. Between the trimmed V and J ends, which lost 4 bases and 2 bases, there was a span of 10 bases. CDR3 sequence reads: CSVVQYATDTQYF. The CDR3 DNA is TGCAGCGTTGTGCAGTATGCCACAGATACGCAGTATTTT.

The CDR3 region is CASRPGRDSYGYTF. DNA of the CDR3: TGTGCCAGCAGACCGGGACGGGACAGCTATGGCTACACCTTC. The rearrangement links TRBV11-2 to TRBJ1-2, with TRBD1 matching 7 bases. The germline V gene encodes CDR1 SGHAT and CDR2 FQNNGV. The CDR3 contains 14 residues. Trimming cost V 6 bases and J 4 bases; bases outside gene matches: 8. The variable domain in full, with the rest retrieved from reference TRBV11-2 and TRBJ1-2, is EAGVAQSPRYKIIEKRQSVAFWCNPISGHATLYWYQQILGQGPKLLIQFQNNGVVDDSQLPKDRFSAERLKGVDSTLKIQPAKLEDSAVYLCASRPGRDSYGYTFGSGTRLTVV.

This sequence joins TRBV5-5 and TRBJ1-2; 7 nucleotides match TRBD1. V gave up 0 bases and J gave up 3 bases; unmatched junction bases: 5. Per the germline V gene, CDR1 is SGHKS and CDR2 is YYEKEE (reference sequence). This CDR3 has 15 amino acids. CDR3 loop: CASSLAAGGYYGYTF. CDR3 in DNA: TGTGCCAGCAGCTTGGCAGCAGGGGGGTACTATGGCTACACCTTC.

This sequence joins TRBV30 and TRBJ2-5, with 7 bases matching TRBD2. Per the germline V gene, CDR1 is GTSNPN and CDR2 is SVGIG (reference sequence). The CDR3 sequence is 14 residues long. After removal of 2 bases from V and 1 base from J, the junction contained 4 bases not matched to a gene. CDR3 nucleotide sequence: TGTGCCTGGAGTCCCTCGGGGGGCCAAGAGACCCAGTACTTC. It specifies CAWSPSGGQETQYF.

This clone has just a few counts. The chain joins TRBV4-2 to TRBJ2-7, with 12 bases identical to TRBD2. The CDR3 length is 15 residues. Per the germline V gene, CDR1 is LGHNA and CDR2 is YNFKEQ. The V gene end was trimmed by 5 bases and the J gene end by 0 bases; junction bases not matched to a gene: 2. The DNA for the CDR3 is TGTGCCAGCAGCTCGGGACTAGCGGGCTCCTACGAGCAGTACTTC. Translation: CASSSGLAGSYEQYF.

CDR3 sequence (DNA): TGTGCCAGCAGCTTAGGAGGCTTCAATGAGCAGTTCTTC. The encoded protein is CASSLGGFNEQFF. The chain has TRBV11-3 and TRBJ2-1; D remains unclear. V was pared by 1 base and J by 6 bases, with 7 bases between. Germline CDR1 reads SGHNT; CDR2 reads YENEEA. The CDR3 has 13 amino acids. The whole variable domain, remainder taken from reference TRBV11-3 and TRBJ2-1, is EAGVVQSPRYKIIEKKQPVAFWCNPISGHNTLYWYLQNLGQGPELLIRYENEEAVDDSQLPKDRFSAERLKGVDSTLKIQPAELGDSAVYLCASSLGGFNEQFFGPGTRLTVL.

This chain joins TRBV9 and TRBJ2-1; 8 positions match TRBD1. Germline V gene data show CDR1 as SGDLS and CDR2 as YYNGEE. This CDR3 is 16 amino acids long. The V segment lost 3 bases and the J segment 3 bases; nucleotides outside the gene matches: 8. The DNA of the CDR3 is TGTGCCAGCAGCGCCCAGGACAGGGCTTACTACAATGAGCAGTTCTTC. Its protein product is CASSAQDRAYYNEQFF.